What follows are 22 T cell receptor beta chains derived from one specimen sequenced in a study of T cells in Graves' hyperthyroidism and ophthalmopathy. RNA transcripts served as the template for amplifying TCR beta CDR3 regions. Primed by the HTBI set, a first-round RT-PCR was run on the TCR CDR3. TCRdb reprocessed the multiplex PCR reads with MiXCR, giving one entry per CDR3 protein. This table holds 500,000 to 650,000 distinct CDR3 sequences, about a sixth found once. The sequenced sample consisted of blood. These receptors all stem from a young woman with Graves' ophthalmopathy.

Notes on this clonotype: One end of the junction is discordant with germline, which a read error may explain. The rearrangement links TRBV27 to TRBJ2-1; TRBD2 aligns across 9 bases. The germline V gene has CDR1 MNHEY and CDR2 SMNVEV (reference sequence). The CDR3 consists of 15 residues. The CDR3 nucleotides read TGTGCCAGCAGTTTAAGTGGGACTAGCTACCATGAGCAGTTCTTC. The encoded protein is CASSLSGTSYHEQFF.

About this clonotype: A read error is possible here, since a much larger clone lies one base away. V usage is TRBV6-2 or TRBV6-3 and J usage is TRBJ2-7, with 8 bases matching TRBD1. Trimming removed 4 bases from V and 7 bases from J; junction bases left unmatched: 9. Germline values: CDR1 MNHEY, CDR2 SVGEGT. The CDR3 contains 14 residues. Here the CDR3 DNA reads TGTGCCAGCAGTTCCGAAGGACAGGGACGTGAGCAGTACTTC. This encodes CASSSEGQGREQYF.

As to this clonotype: A single base separates this from a much larger clone, so it may be a read error. The genes are TRBV10-3 and TRBJ1-1; D might be TRBD1 (6 bases). CDR3 length: 13 residues. The V gene's germline CDR1 is ENHRY and CDR2 SYGVKD. The CDR3 region has the DNA TGTGCCATCAAGGGCCCAGGGGACACTGAAGATTTCTTT. Amino acid sequence: CAIKGPGDTEDFF.

This clonotype was detected many times. This chain joins TRBV11-2 and TRBJ1-1; 8 bases line up with TRBD1. The V and J ends lost 5 bases and 1 base, in that order; junction bases with no gene match: 9. Germline V gene lookup returns CDR1 SGHAT and CDR2 FQNNGV. The CDR3 runs 16 residues. The CDR3 nucleotides are TGTGCCAGCAGCAAAGGGACAGGAGGAGGGAACACTGAAGCTTTCTTT. Its translation is CASSKGTGGGNTEAFF. The full variable domain, completed using reference TRBV11-2 and TRBJ1-1, is EAGVAQSPRYKIIEKRQSVAFWCNPISGHATLYWYQQILGQGPKLLIQFQNNGVVDDSQLPKDRFSAERLKGVDSTLKIQPAKLEDSAVYLCASSKGTGGGNTEAFFGQGTRLTVV.

As regards this clonotype: This may arise from a read error, as a much more abundant clone is one base away. The chain recombines TRBV28 with TRBJ1-4; tentatively, D is TRBD1 (6 bases). The CDR3 has 16 amino acids. Germline values: CDR1 MDHEN, CDR2 SYDVKM. CDR3 region: CASSLRTATLNEELFF. In nucleotides, the CDR3 is TGTGCCAGCAGTTTACGGACAGCAACACTTAATGAAGAACTGTTTTTT.

The chain employs TRBV28 and TRBJ2-3; D could derive from TRBD1 or TRBD2 (7 bases each). The CDR3 covers 20 residues. Germline CDR1 is MDHEN and CDR2 is SYDVKM. V lost 1 base and J 5 bases, leaving 28 bases between the germline ends. CDR3 DNA: TGTGCCAGCAGTTTATCCTTCAAGGGGGCGGTAGGCCGGGGGGAAGATACGCAGTATTTT. Translating gives CASSLSFKGAVGRGEDTQYF.

This clonotype occurred many times. This chain links TRBV2 with TRBJ2-5; 9 bases match TRBD1. Germline lookup yields CDR1 SNHLY and CDR2 FYNNEI. CDR3 length equals 15 residues. With 6 bases clipped from V and 3 bases from J, the junction kept 8 bases outside the gene matches. This chain's CDR3 is CASRPYRGREETQYF. CDR3 in DNA: TGTGCCAGCAGGCCATACAGGGGGCGGGAAGAGACCCAGTACTTC.

This clonotype was found a few times. The gene calls are TRBV20-1 and TRBJ2-7; D remains ambiguous. This CDR3 has 14 residues. Germline V gives CDR1 DFQATT, CDR2 SNEGSKA (reference sequence). With 0 bases removed from V and 2 bases from J, the gap between germline ends came to 11 bases. The DNA of the CDR3 is TGCAGTGCTAGAGATAGGGTACTACCCTACGAGCAGTACTTC. Its protein is CSARDRVLPYEQYF.

This sequence joins TRBV12-3 or TRBV12-4 and TRBJ2-5, with TRBD1 matching 8 bases. This CDR3 is built from 16 residues. The ends lost 6 bases at V and 2 bases at J; junction bases unmatched: 11. The CDR3 nucleotides are TGTGCCAGCAGCCGCGGACAGGGTCTCGAACAAGAGACCCAGTACTTC. This gives the protein CASSRGQGLEQETQYF.

To note about this clonotype: With a much larger clone just one base away, this may be a read error. The chain recombines TRBV27 with TRBJ1-5; D is undetermined. The CDR3 length is 14 residues. Germline CDR1 and CDR2: MNHEY and SMNVEV (reference sequence). V lost 3 bases to trimming and J lost 4 bases, with 10 bases between them. CDR3 sequence reads: CASSFERKNQPQHF. In nucleotides, the CDR3 is TGTGCCAGCAGTTTCGAACGGAAAAATCAGCCCCAGCATTTT.

This clonotype was found a few times. The rearrangement links TRBV6-4 to TRBJ2-2; no clear D gene. CDR1 and CDR2 from the germline V gene are MRHNA and SNTAGT. This CDR3 has 12 residues. V gave up 3 bases and J gave up 3 bases, with 2 bases separating them. CDR3 sequence reads: CASSDYTGELFF. The CDR3 DNA follows: TGTGCCAGCAGTGATTACACCGGGGAGCTGTTTTTT.

Notes on this clonotype: Being one base from a much bigger clone, this may be a read error. The chain employs TRBV30 and TRBJ1-4; the D gene is possibly TRBD1 (6 bases). The CDR3 spans 12 residues. V was cut by 2 bases and J by 10 bases, with 11 bases left in between. Germline lookup yields CDR1 GTSNPN and CDR2 SVGIG (reference sequence). The CDR3 spells CAWSIQGTKLFF. CDR3 coding DNA: TGTGCCTGGAGTATCCAGGGGACAAAACTGTTTTTT.

This clonotype was found a few times. The V and J genes are TRBV29-1 and TRBJ1-1; D not resolved. Germline assignment: CDR1 SQVTM and CDR2 ANQGSEA. V lost 1 base and J lost 4, with 7 bases in between. The CDR3 consists of 12 residues. CDR3 nucleotides: TGCAGCGTTGAAGTCCAGAGCACTGAAGCTTTCTTT. Translated: CSVEVQSTEAFF.

This chain uses TRBV10-1 with TRBJ1-5, with D maybe TRBD1 (6 bases). The CDR3 is 15 amino acids. CDR1 is WNHNN and CDR2 is SYGVQD in the germline V gene (reference sequence). V was clipped by 6 bases and J by 7 bases, with 19 bases between them. The CDR3 region is CASRGIGGAQQPQHF. The CDR3 DNA sequence: TGCGCCAGCAGGGGGATCGGGGGGGCTCAGCAGCCCCAGCATTTT.

This clonotype was picked up many times. This chain uses TRBV3-1 with TRBJ1-1, with a possible D match to TRBD1 (6 bases). Germline CDR1 is LGHDT and CDR2 is YNNKEL (reference sequence). V was trimmed by 4 bases and J by 4 bases, leaving 13 bases between them. The CDR3 has 14 amino acids. This chain's CDR3 is CASSPLQGSTEAFF. CDR3 DNA sequence: TGTGCCAGCAGCCCTCTTCAGGGGTCCACTGAAGCTTTCTTT. Together with reference TRBV3-1 and TRBJ1-1, the CDR3 gives the full variable domain: DTAVSQTPKYLVTQMGNDKSIKCEQNLGHDTMYWYKQDSKKFLKIMFSYNNKELIINETVPNRFSPKSPDKAHLNLHINSLELGDSAVYFCASSPLQGSTEAFFGQGTRLTVV.

Comment on this clonotype: This may stem from a read error, because a much larger clone lies one nucleotide away. V usage is TRBV6-2 or TRBV6-3 and J usage is TRBJ1-4; D perhaps matches TRBD1 (6 bases). The CDR3 length is 18 residues. Trimming removed 0 bases at V and 8 bases at J, with 22 bases between. CDR1 is MNHEY, CDR2 SVGEGT, per germline. CDR3 protein: CASSYSGLGGSEGEKLFF. CDR3 coding DNA: TGTGCCAGCAGTTACTCGGGTCTGGGGGGCTCGGAAGGGGAAAAACTGTTTTTT.

The chain carries TRBV6-1 and TRBJ2-2, with D perhaps TRBD1 (5 bases). The V end was cut by 5 bases, the J end by 1 base, with 8 bases between. The germline V gene encodes CDR1 MNHNS and CDR2 SASEGT. This CDR3 is 14 amino acids long. CDR3 in amino acids: CASSFDRNTGELFF. The CDR3 DNA follows: TGTGCCAGCAGTTTCGACAGGAACACCGGGGAGCTGTTTTTT.

This clonotype was picked up a small number of times. This chain uses TRBV7-9 with TRBJ1-1; tentatively, D is TRBD1 (5 bases). There are 16 residues in the CDR3. CDR1 and CDR2 from the germline V gene are SEHNR and FQNEAQ (reference sequence). V was pared by 4 bases and J by 3 bases, with 18 bases between. CDR3 bases: TGTGCCAGCAGCTCCCCCCCAGGGAATATGTACACTGAAGCTTTCTTT. Its protein product is CASSSPPGNMYTEAFF. The full variable domain, its missing parts supplied by reference TRBV7-9 and TRBJ1-1, is DTGVSQNPRHKITKRGQNVTFRCDPISEHNRLYWYRQTLGQGPEFLTYFQNEAQLEKSRLLSDRFSAERPKGSFSTLEIQRTEQGDSAMYLCASSSPPGNMYTEAFFGQGTRLTVV.

In this sample, this clonotype turned up a few times. The junction differs from germline at one of its ends, possibly a read error. The genes are TRBV7-9 and TRBJ2-3; D gene unclear. Germline V gene lookup returns CDR1 SEHNR and CDR2 FQNEAQ (reference sequence). The CDR3 covers 15 residues. Here the CDR3 reads CDSSLVTAGTDTQYF. CDR3 bases: TGTGACAGCAGCTTAGTCACGGCCGGCACAGATACGCAGTATTTT. The variable domain in full, completed from reference TRBV7-9 and TRBJ2-3, reads DTGVSQNPRHKITKRGQNVTFRCDPISEHNRLYWYRQTLGQGPEFLTYFQNEAQLEKSRLLSDRFSAERPKGSFSTLEIQRTEQGDSAMYLCDSSLVTAGTDTQYFGPGTRLTVL.

The genes are TRBV29-1 and TRBJ2-1, with 14 bases matching TRBD2. The V segment lost 3 bases and the J segment 8 bases; nucleotides outside the gene matches: 6. CDR1 is SQVTM, CDR2 ANQGSEA, per germline. This CDR3 is 15 amino acids long. The CDR3 loop reads CSVDSGLAGVHEQFF. CDR3 nucleotide sequence: TGCAGCGTTGATTCGGGACTAGCGGGAGTACATGAGCAGTTCTTC.

This clonotype was seen a handful of times. Relative to the germline gene, one junction end is altered; a read error may explain this. This chain joins TRBV11-2 and TRBJ2-1, with 9 bases that match TRBD1. Looked up from germline, CDR1 is SGHAT and CDR2 is FQNNGV. CDR3 length: 15 amino acids. The CDR3 DNA reads TGTGCCACCAGCCGAGGGGGACAGGGTGTCAATGAGCAGTTCTTC. Encoded protein: CATSRGGQGVNEQFF.

The chain joins TRBV7-6 to TRBJ1-6; 10 positions match TRBD1. The CDR3 is made up of 17 amino acids. Germline loops: CDR1 SGHVS, CDR2 FNYEAQ. Unmatched junction bases numbered 12, after V lost 5 bases and J lost 8 bases. CDR3 sequence (DNA): TGTGCCAGCAGCGACCGGACAGGGGGGGGCTCCTATTCACCCCTCCACTTT. Translated, it gives CASSDRTGGGSYSPLHF.